The 19 T cell receptor beta chains below were found in one sample sequenced in a study of blood T cell repertoires in COVID-19. TCRdb's table, derived via immunoSEQ multiplex PCR, lists solely in-frame clones and lacks some. This table holds around 110,000 clones, over 80% found once. Sequenced input: peripheral blood. The receptors derive from a woman younger than 45 with acute or convalescent COVID-19.

The chain combines TRBV6-5 with TRBJ1-2, with 7 nucleotides matching TRBD1. With V trimmed by 7 bases and J by 8 bases, 13 bases remained unmatched. The CDR3 has 14 amino acids. Germline CDR1 MNHEY, CDR2 SVGAGI. The CDR3 DNA reads TGTGCCAGCAAACCTCGGGACAGCCTATGGGGCTACACCTTC. Translated: CASKPRDSLWGYTF.

The CDR3 here is CASSPRPEGLTQPQHF. DNA of the CDR3: TGTGCCAGCAGTCCCCGACCGGAGGGACTCACTCAGCCCCAGCATTTT. This sequence joins TRBV27 and TRBJ1-5; a weak D match, TRBD1 (5 bases). The CDR3 is made up of 16 amino acids. Deletions cut 5 bases from V and 6 bases from J, with 20 bases between. In germline, CDR1 is MNHEY, CDR2 SMNVEV (reference sequence).

This chain joins TRBV7-3 and TRBJ1-6, with no clear D. The CDR3 contains 14 residues. Germline assignment: CDR1 SGHTA and CDR2 FQGTGA. The V and J ends lost 5 bases and 4 bases respectively, with 9 bases between them. The CDR3 loop reads CASSPGRYNSPLHF. CDR3 sequence (DNA): TGTGCCAGCAGCCCCGGGAGGTATAATTCACCCCTCCACTTT.

V is TRBV7-2 and J is TRBJ2-7, with 9 bases fitting TRBD1. In germline, CDR1 is SGHTA, CDR2 FQGNSA. The CDR3 has 16 residues. V shed 1 base, J shed 3 bases, and the junction held 7 bases outside the gene matches. The DNA of the CDR3 is TGTGCCAGCAGCTTAGGGTTAGGGACAGGGATCTACGAGCAGTACTTC. Protein: CASSLGLGTGIYEQYF.

V usage is TRBV6-5 and J usage is TRBJ2-7; D unclear. Germline loops: CDR1 MNHEY, CDR2 SVGAGI. This CDR3 has 14 amino acids. Deletions cut 4 bases from V and 6 bases from J, with 16 bases between. CDR3 coding DNA: TGTGCCAGCAGTTCACGTTCGACCCAGGCCGAGCAGTACTTC. It is translated as CASSSRSTQAEQYF.

The rearrangement joins TRBV9 to TRBJ1-1, with TRBD1 identical over 9 bases. The J segment lost 6 bases and the V segment lost 1 base, leaving 1 base of the junction unmatched. Germline V gives CDR1 SGDLS, CDR2 YYNGEE. The CDR3 consists of 13 residues. The CDR3 loop is CASSVRTGAEAFF. CDR3 DNA sequence: TGTGCCAGCAGCGTACGGACAGGGGCTGAAGCTTTCTTT.

The chain is built from TRBV5-1 and TRBJ2-2; a possible D gene is TRBD1 (5 bases). CDR3 length equals 13 residues. The germline gives CDR1 SGHRS, CDR2 YFSETQ. Trimming shortened V by 0 bases and J by 6 bases, and 6 bases separated the two germline ends. The CDR3 is CASSLGGPGELFF. The CDR3 DNA is TGCGCCAGCAGCTTGGGGGGCCCCGGGGAGCTGTTTTTT.

The chain employs TRBV7-2 and TRBJ2-1; tentative D call: TRBD2 (7 bases). Trimming took off 4 bases at V and 6 bases at J, with 13 bases between the two ends. CDR3 length equals 14 residues. Germline V gives CDR1 SGHTA, CDR2 FQGNSA. This chain's CDR3 is CASSWGGLFNEQFF. In DNA form, the CDR3 reads TGTGCCAGCAGCTGGGGGGGCCTGTTCAATGAGCAGTTCTTC.

The genes are TRBV7-9 and TRBJ2-1; D unclear. Germline CDR1 and CDR2: SEHNR and FQNEAQ (reference sequence). The CDR3 spans 15 residues. Between the trimmed V and J ends, which lost 3 bases and 0 bases, there was a span of 9 bases. The CDR3 DNA sequence: TGTGCCAGCAGCTTGGGCAGGTTCTCCTACAATGAGCAGTTCTTC. Protein product: CASSLGRFSYNEQFF.

This chain uses TRBV27 with TRBJ1-1, with a possible D match to TRBD1 (6 bases). CDR3 length: 13 residues. CDR1 is MNHEY and CDR2 is SMNVEV in the germline V gene (reference sequence). The V end was cut by 8 bases, the J end by 0 bases, with 10 bases between. DNA of the CDR3: TGTGCCAGCGGACAGTCCATGAACACTGAAGCTTTCTTT. It encodes CASGQSMNTEAFF.

This sequence joins TRBV1 and TRBJ1-6. TRBV1 represents a pseudogene. CDR3 length equals 15 residues. DNA of the CDR3: TGCACCAGCAGCCAAGGGTACGGGGATAATTCACCCCTCCACTTT. Protein sequence: CTSSQGYGDNSPLHF.

The chain carries TRBV7-2 and TRBJ1-5, with TRBD1 matching over 9 bases. From germline, CDR1 is SGHTA and CDR2 FQGNSA. This CDR3 contains 16 residues. The V and J ends lost 5 bases and 6 bases, in that order; junction bases with no gene match: 11. CDR3 bases: TGTGCCAGCAGCCTACATGGGACAGGGAATAGTCAGCCCCAGCATTTT. Amino acid sequence: CASSLHGTGNSQPQHF.

The CDR3 coding sequence is TGTGCCAGCAGTTTAGGGGGGAATTCACCCCTCCACTTT. Protein product: CASSLGGNSPLHF. The J gene is TRBJ1-6, the V gene TRBV27, with D tentatively TRBD1 (5 bases). The CDR3 is 13 amino acids. V was clipped by 2 bases and J by 7 bases, with 6 bases between them. CDR1 is MNHEY, CDR2 SMNVEV, per germline (reference sequence).

With respect to this clone: Compared with germline, one end of the junction differs, possibly owing to a read error. J is TRBJ2-2 and V is TRBV9; TRBD1 matches 7 bases. Per germline, CDR1 SGDLS and CDR2 YYNGEE. This CDR3 has 14 amino acids. This CDR3 is CASSKTGNAGELFF. CDR3 in DNA: TGTGCCAGCAGCAAGACAGGGAACGCCGGGGAGCTGTTTTTT.

This clone came up many times. This chain connects TRBV19 to TRBJ2-1; TRBD2 is a possible D gene (6 bases). Trimming left V 5 bases short and J 4 bases short, with 9 bases between. The germline V gene encodes CDR1 LNHDA and CDR2 SQIVND (reference sequence). The CDR3 extends over 13 amino acids. In DNA form, the CDR3 reads TGTGCCAGTAGTTCCCGGGGGTACAATGAGCAGTTCTTC. Amino acids: CASSSRGYNEQFF.

The chain recombines TRBV28 with TRBJ1-5; 9 bases align to TRBD1. V shed 6 bases and J 6 bases; nucleotides not matched to a gene: 12. Germline CDR1 and CDR2: MDHEN and SYDVKM. This CDR3 spans 16 amino acids. The CDR3 protein is CASRTGTGYLGQPQHF. The CDR3 DNA reads TGTGCCAGCAGAACCGGGACAGGGTATTTAGGTCAGCCCCAGCATTTT. The entire variable domain, with the rest obtained from reference TRBV28 and TRBJ1-5, is as follows: DVKVTQSSRYLVKRTGEKVFLECVQDMDHENMFWYRQDPGLGLRLIYFSYDVKMKEKGDIPEGYSVSREKKERFSLILESASTNQTSMYLCASRTGTGYLGQPQHFGDGTRLSIL.

The chain joins TRBV30 to TRBJ2-7, with D possibly being TRBD2 (7 bases). V was trimmed by 2 bases and J by 3 bases, leaving 17 bases between them. The CDR3 spans 15 residues. Germline loops: CDR1 GTSNPN, CDR2 SVGIG (reference sequence). The CDR3 region is CAWSKEGGVRYEQYF. CDR3 bases: TGTGCCTGGAGTAAAGAGGGGGGGGTTCGCTACGAGCAGTACTTC.

The J gene is TRBJ1-5, the V gene TRBV19; tentative D call: TRBD1 (5 bases). CDR1 is LNHDA and CDR2 is SQIVND in the germline V gene (reference sequence). V was shortened by 5 bases and J by 2 bases, with 13 bases between the two germline ends. This CDR3 is 15 amino acids long. The CDR3 sequence is CASSETRAGNQPQHF. The DNA for the CDR3 is TGTGCCAGTAGTGAGACCAGGGCGGGCAATCAGCCCCAGCATTTT.

The chain links TRBV14 to TRBJ1-6; D unresolved. This CDR3 region has 14 residues. The V end was cut by 5 bases, the J end by 4 bases, with 9 bases between. CDR1 and CDR2 from the germline V gene are SGHDN and FVKESK. Here the CDR3 reads CASSSDTYNSPLHF. The CDR3 DNA is TGTGCCAGCAGCTCAGACACGTATAATTCACCCCTCCACTTT.